The next 29 T cell receptor beta chains were all read from a single sample in a study of OX40 agonist ivuxolimab in advanced cancers. TCRdb keeps only in-frame clones here, not all; method: immunoSEQ multiplex PCR. The sample has approximately 94,000 clones; roughly 90% are singletons. Sequenced material: CD4+ or CD8+ T cells sorted from blood, taken in a trial of the OX40 agonist ivuxolimab. Receptors originate from an adult with an advanced solid tumor such as melanoma, head and neck, liver or kidney cancer.

The chain links TRBV15 to TRBJ2-7, with D tentatively TRBD2 (5 bases). The CDR3 length is 15 residues. Germline lookup yields CDR1 LNHNV and CDR2 YYDKDF (reference sequence). V lost 5 bases and J lost 6, with 20 bases in between. CDR3 coding DNA: TGTGCCACCAGCGAGACCACCCGGGGTAGTTTCGAGCAGTACTTC. Amino acid sequence: CATSETTRGSFEQYF.

About this clone: Mismatch with germline at one junction end may stem from a read error. The rearrangement uses TRBV2 and TRBJ1-2, with TRBD1 matching over 10 bases. The germline V gene has CDR1 SNHLY and CDR2 FYNNEI. The CDR3 is 13 residues long. The CDR3 protein is CASSFFRDRGTNF. CDR3 DNA: TGTGCCAGCAGTTTTTTCCGGGACAGGGGCACTAACTTC.

The rearrangement joins TRBV19 to TRBJ2-2, with 12 nucleotides matching TRBD2. CDR3 length: 19 residues. Trimming cost V 4 bases and J 0 bases; bases outside gene matches: 9. The germline V gene encodes CDR1 LNHDA and CDR2 SQIVND (reference sequence). CDR3 coding DNA: TGTGCCAGTAGTAGAACGGGACTAGCGGGCCAGGCGAACACCGGGGAGCTGTTTTTT. Its translation is CASSRTGLAGQANTGELFF.

This clone was observed a handful of times. The rearrangement uses TRBV19 and TRBJ2-1, with D perhaps TRBD2 (5 bases). The CDR3 runs to 15 residues. V was pared by 5 bases and J by 7 bases, with 18 bases between. CDR1 and CDR2 from the germline V gene are LNHDA and SQIVND (reference sequence). This CDR3 is CASSSIPNGMNEQFF. CDR3 in DNA: TGTGCCAGTAGTTCCATCCCGAACGGGATGAATGAGCAGTTCTTC.

The chain links TRBV5-1 to TRBJ2-7, with D uncertain. V lost 1 base, J lost 4 bases, and 9 bases lay in between. Germline V lookup: CDR1 SGHRS, CDR2 YFSETQ. The CDR3 runs 13 residues. The CDR3 loop reads CASSLLGSYEQYF. CDR3 nucleotide sequence: TGCGCCAGCAGCTTGCTGGGTTCTTACGAGCAGTACTTC.

This clone was observed a handful of times. The chain carries TRBV4-2 and TRBJ1-2; D is undetermined. CDR3 length: 12 amino acids. V dropped 1 base and J dropped 4 bases, with 4 bases sitting between them. Germline CDR1 is LGHNA and CDR2 is YNFKEQ. The CDR3 DNA sequence: TGTGCCAGCAGCCAAGCATCCTATGGCTACACCTTC. Translated, it gives CASSQASYGYTF.

Points on this clone: At one boundary the junction diverges from the germline segment, which might be a read error. The CDR3 spells CSVEGQFQETQYF. Here the CDR3 DNA reads TGCAGCGTGGAAGGACAGTTCCAAGAGACCCAGTACTTC. V gene TRBV29-1 combines with J gene TRBJ2-5; weak D call: TRBD1 (6 bases). CDR1 and CDR2 (germline): SQVTM, ANQGSEA. This CDR3 has 13 amino acids. Together with reference TRBV29-1 and TRBJ2-5, the CDR3 gives the full variable domain: SAVISQKPSRDICQRGTSLTIQCQVDSQVTMMFWYRQQPGQSLTLIATANQGSEATYESGFVIDKFPISRPNLTFSTLTVSNMSPEDSSIYLCSVEGQFQETQYFGPGTRLLVL.

This clone was seen a single time. V is TRBV30 and J is TRBJ1-5; 8 bases match TRBD1. The junction had 7 bases not matched to a gene; V was cut back by 2 bases and J by 4 bases. This CDR3 is 15 amino acids long. CDR1 GTSNPN and CDR2 SVGIG come from the germline V gene (reference sequence). The CDR3 DNA sequence: TGTGCCTGGAGTACGGGGACAGGCGGGAATCAGCCCCAGCATTTT. Translated: CAWSTGTGGNQPQHF. Filled out from reference TRBV30 and TRBJ1-5, the complete variable domain reads SQTIHQWPATLVQPVGSPLSLECTVEGTSNPNLYWYRQAAGRGLQLLFYSVGIGQISSEVPQNLSASRPQDRQFILSSKKLLLSDSGFYLCAWSTGTGGNQPQHFGDGTRLSIL.

The CDR3 spells CASRKTGLEYNEQFF. The CDR3 coding sequence is TGTGCCAGCAGGAAAACGGGACTAGAGTACAATGAGCAGTTCTTC. V is TRBV6-4 and J is TRBJ2-1; 8 nucleotides align to TRBD2. Trimming took 6 bases from V and 4 from J; bases not matched to a gene: 8. The length of the CDR3 is 15 residues. CDR1 and CDR2 (germline): MRHNA, SNTAGT.

This clone was found once. The chain uses TRBV9 and TRBJ2-5; 10 nucleotides match TRBD2. V lost 4 bases, J lost 2 bases, and 5 bases stayed unmatched. Per the germline V gene, CDR1 is SGDLS and CDR2 is YYNGEE. The CDR3 sequence is 15 residues long. This chain's CDR3 is CASSPAGGIQETQYF. Here the CDR3 DNA reads TGTGCCAGCAGCCCAGCGGGAGGGATACAAGAGACCCAGTACTTC.

The chain employs TRBV7-9 and TRBJ2-7, with D perhaps matching TRBD1 (5 bases). The CDR3 consists of 14 residues. V lost 1 base, J lost 2 bases, and 9 bases lay in between. In germline, CDR1 is SEHNR, CDR2 FQNEAQ (reference sequence). This CDR3 reads CASSLGTLTYEQYF. In DNA, the CDR3 is TGTGCCAGCAGCTTAGGGACACTGACCTACGAGCAGTACTTC. Using reference TRBV7-9 and TRBJ2-7 for the parts outside the CDR3, the full variable domain is DTGVSQNPRHKITKRGQNVTFRCDPISEHNRLYWYRQTLGQGPEFLTYFQNEAQLEKSRLLSDRFSAERPKGSFSTLEIQRTEQGDSAMYLCASSLGTLTYEQYFGPGTRLTVT.

This chain joins TRBV14 and TRBJ1-1; TRBD1 aligns across 9 bases. The germline gives CDR1 SGHDN, CDR2 FVKESK. The CDR3 loop spans 14 amino acids. V shed 4 bases and J 3 bases; nucleotides not matched to a gene: 3. The CDR3 sequence: CASSPDRGYTEAFF. CDR3 nucleotides: TGTGCCAGCAGCCCAGACAGGGGGTACACTGAAGCTTTCTTT.

For the CDR3, the DNA is TGTGCCAGCAGCTTCCGGGAGGCCAACACCGGGGAGCTGTTTTTT. It yields the protein CASSFREANTGELFF. This chain connects TRBV5-5 to TRBJ2-2, with 7 nucleotides matching TRBD2. This CDR3 spans 15 amino acids. Germline V gives CDR1 SGHKS, CDR2 YYEKEE (reference sequence). V trimming: 2 bases; J trimming: 2 bases; junction bases outside the gene matches: 3.

This chain joins TRBV7-9 and TRBJ1-5; TRBD1 might be the D (5 bases). Germline V gene sequence: CDR1 SEHNR, CDR2 FQNEAQ (reference sequence). CDR3 length: 16 amino acids. V lost 4 bases and J 8 bases, leaving 21 bases between the germline ends. The CDR3 nucleotides read TGTGCCAGCAGCTGGGGCGCAGGGTCGAGAATGGAGCCCCAGCATTTT. Its translation is CASSWGAGSRMEPQHF.

The gene calls are TRBV5-1 and TRBJ1-2; weak D call: TRBD1 (5 bases). The CDR3 extends over 18 amino acids. The ends were cut back, 0 bases at V and 3 bases at J, with 21 bases in the middle. Per germline, CDR1 SGHRS and CDR2 YFSETQ. CDR3 protein: CASSLVRDRNLPHYGYTF. The DNA of the CDR3 is TGCGCCAGCAGCTTGGTCCGGGACCGAAACTTGCCCCACTATGGCTACACCTTC.

The chain employs TRBV5-1 and TRBJ2-7, with 8 positions matching TRBD1. Germline CDR1 is SGHRS and CDR2 is YFSETQ. V shed 4 bases, J shed 2 bases, and the junction held 2 bases outside the gene matches. The CDR3 totals 13 residues. CDR3 DNA sequence: TGCGCCAGCAGCGTGACAGGGGCCTACGAGCAGTACTTC. The encoded protein is CASSVTGAYEQYF.

This chain links TRBV5-1 with TRBJ1-1; 7 bases are a match to TRBD1. Germline CDR1 reads SGHRS; CDR2 reads YFSETQ. The V and J ends lost 5 bases and 8 bases, in that order; junction bases with no gene match: 9. This CDR3 has 13 residues. This CDR3 is CASRPTGVREAFF. The DNA for the CDR3 is TGCGCCAGCAGGCCCACAGGGGTCAGAGAAGCTTTCTTT.

This sequence joins TRBV29-1 and TRBJ2-1, with 11 bases fitting TRBD2. V lost 2 bases to trimming and J lost 7 bases; unmatched junction nucleotides: 7. The CDR3 length is 15 residues. Germline CDR1 is SQVTM and CDR2 is ANQGSEA. CDR3: CSVETLAGERNEQFF. DNA for the CDR3: TGCAGCGTTGAAACACTAGCGGGGGAACGGAATGAGCAGTTCTTC.

The genes are TRBV19 and TRBJ1-1, with 7 bases fitting TRBD1. V dropped 4 bases and J dropped 1; count of bases not matched to a gene: 3. CDR1 is LNHDA and CDR2 is SQIVND in the germline V gene (reference sequence). The CDR3 loop spans 14 amino acids. This chain's CDR3 is CASSRGQPNTEAFF. CDR3 in DNA: TGTGCCAGTAGTAGGGGACAGCCGAACACTGAAGCTTTCTTT.

About this clone: The sample carries other DNA sequences with the same CDR3. The chain uses TRBV30 and TRBJ2-5; 11 nucleotides agree with TRBD2. V lost 4 bases, J lost 4 bases, and 5 bases stayed unmatched. Per germline, CDR1 GTSNPN and CDR2 SVGIG (reference sequence). This CDR3 is 14 amino acids long. CDR3 amino acids: CAWTSGGLRETQYF. CDR3 DNA: TGTGCCTGGACTAGCGGGGGGCTACGAGAGACCCAGTACTTC.

The chain uses TRBV29-1 and TRBJ2-7; the match to TRBD1 covers 10 bases. The CDR3 runs to 13 residues. The V and J ends lost 2 bases and 7 bases, in that order; junction bases with no gene match: 5. Germline CDR1 SQVTM, CDR2 ANQGSEA. Here the CDR3 DNA reads TGCAGCGTTGAACGGACAGGGGGTGGGGAGCAGTACTTC. It yields the protein CSVERTGGGEQYF.

The chain carries TRBV5-4 and TRBJ2-2; D not resolved. This CDR3 is built from 14 residues. Per germline, CDR1 SGHNT and CDR2 YYREEE (reference sequence). The V end was cut by 3 bases, the J end by 9 bases, with 15 bases between. The CDR3 nucleotides read TGTGCCAGCAGCTCCGGACCTTCTCCCCGGGAGCTGTTTTTT. It encodes CASSSGPSPRELFF. The full variable domain, completed using reference TRBV5-4 and TRBJ2-2, is ETGVTQSPTHLIKTRGQQVTLRCSSQSGHNTVSWYQQALGQGPQFIFQYYREEENGRGNFPPRFSGLQFPNYSSELNVNALELDDSALYLCASSSGPSPRELFFGEGSRLTVL.

The V call is TRBV25-1, the J call TRBJ1-2; D not resolved. Per the germline V gene, CDR1 is MGHDK and CDR2 is SYGVNS. The CDR3 length is 13 residues. Trimming cost V 4 bases and J 2 bases, with 8 bases left between them. CDR3 sequence: CASSGGGNYGYTF. In nucleotides, the CDR3 is TGTGCCAGCAGTGGTGGCGGGAACTATGGCTACACCTTC.

The V and J genes are TRBV15 and TRBJ2-1, with D unclear. The CDR3 has 16 amino acids. Germline values: CDR1 LNHNV, CDR2 YYDKDF (reference sequence). V was cut by 1 base and J by 6 bases, with 16 bases left in between. As DNA, the CDR3 is TGTGCCACCAGCAGAGCCGCCCGATTAGGCTCCAATGAGCAGTTCTTC. This translates into CATSRAARLGSNEQFF.

This chain uses TRBV6-6 with TRBJ2-7, with D unresolved. The V gene's germline CDR1 is MNHNY and CDR2 SVGAGI (reference sequence). The CDR3 covers 15 residues. V gave up 6 bases and J gave up 5 bases, with 20 bases separating them. The CDR3 protein is CASRIGPAKGHEQYF. CDR3 bases: TGTGCCAGCAGGATAGGGCCTGCCAAAGGCCACGAGCAGTACTTC.

This clone was recorded once. The sample has other DNA sequences that encode this CDR3 too. Here the CDR3 DNA reads TGTGCCAGTAGTATGACAGGGAACACTGAAGCTTTCTTT. As protein: CASSMTGNTEAFF. The V gene is TRBV19, the J gene TRBJ1-1, with D maybe TRBD1 (6 bases). The V and J ends lost 3 bases and 1 base respectively, with 6 bases between them. CDR1 and CDR2 (germline): LNHDA, SQIVND (reference sequence). CDR3 size: 13 residues.

This rearrangement joins TRBV6-1 to TRBJ2-3, with 7 positions matching TRBD2. Losses at the gene ends were 1 base for V and 4 bases for J; bases not matched to a gene: 11. The CDR3 spans 17 residues. Germline CDR1 is MNHNS and CDR2 is SASEGT. This CDR3 is CASSEGPAGPSADTQYF. The CDR3 DNA is TGTGCCAGCAGTGAAGGTCCAGCGGGGCCTAGCGCAGATACGCAGTATTTT.

This chain uses TRBV2 with TRBJ2-5, with D possibly matching TRBD2 (5 bases). V was trimmed by 7 bases and J by 2 bases, leaving 14 bases between them. The CDR3 runs 14 residues. Germline V gives CDR1 SNHLY, CDR2 FYNNEI. CDR3 amino acids: CASKQVRRQETQYF. CDR3 sequence (DNA): TGTGCCAGCAAGCAAGTCAGGAGGCAAGAGACCCAGTACTTC.

V gene TRBV6-5 combines with J gene TRBJ2-7, with D uncertain. This CDR3 is 12 amino acids long. Germline lookup yields CDR1 MNHEY and CDR2 SVGAGI. Trimming stripped 2 bases from V and 7 bases from J, with 9 bases between. The CDR3 DNA sequence: TGTGCCAGCAGTTACCAGTCCGGGGAGCAGTACTTC. Translating gives CASSYQSGEQYF.